The 24 T cell receptor beta chains given below trace back to one sample, sequenced in a study of T cell responses to AZD1222 COVID-19 vaccine. This table comes from immunoSEQ multiplex PCR, and its TCRdb copy is limited to in-frame clones, with some not included. The sample yields 150,000 or so clones, approximately 91% seen once. The specimen was peripheral blood, collected 28 days after the second AZD1222 dose. The source of these receptors is an adult who received the AZD1222 COVID-19 vaccine.

V and J are TRBV18 and TRBJ2-7; 7 bases line up with TRBD1. CDR3 length equals 15 residues. Germline V gene lookup returns CDR1 KGHSH and CDR2 LQKENI. With 0 bases clipped from V and 4 bases from J, the junction kept 6 bases outside the gene matches. CDR3 residues: CASSPPRTGDYEQYF. In nucleotides, the CDR3 is TGTGCCAGCTCACCACCTAGGACAGGAGATTACGAGCAGTACTTC.

This sequence joins TRBV11-2 and TRBJ2-3; D not certain. CDR1 and CDR2 from the germline V gene are SGHAT and FQNNGV. The CDR3 contains 12 residues. The V end lost 3 bases, the J end lost 3 bases, and 4 bases lay between the germline ends. This chain's CDR3 is CASSFLTDTQYF. CDR3 coding DNA: TGTGCCAGCAGCTTTCTAACAGATACGCAGTATTTT. The full variable domain, completed using reference TRBV11-2 and TRBJ2-3, is EAGVAQSPRYKIIEKRQSVAFWCNPISGHATLYWYQQILGQGPKLLIQFQNNGVVDDSQLPKDRFSAERLKGVDSTLKIQPAKLEDSAVYLCASSFLTDTQYFGPGTRLTVL.

V gene TRBV11-2 combines with J gene TRBJ1-2; D gene unclear. There are 15 residues in the CDR3. Germline V lookup: CDR1 SGHAT, CDR2 FQNNGV. The V end was cut by 4 bases, the J end by 3 bases, with 15 bases between. CDR3 sequence: CASSSFPREDYGYTF. Here the CDR3 DNA reads TGTGCCAGCAGCTCGTTTCCTAGGGAGGACTATGGCTACACCTTC.

V is TRBV5-1 and J is TRBJ2-2; D is undetermined. This CDR3 contains 16 residues. V lost 1 base, J lost 0 bases, and 10 bases lay in between. CDR1 SGHRS and CDR2 YFSETQ come from the germline V gene. The chain's CDR3 is CASSLTSTANTGELFF. The DNA of the CDR3 is TGCGCCAGCAGCTTGACCTCTACCGCGAACACCGGGGAGCTGTTTTTT. Based on the CDR3 plus reference TRBV5-1 and TRBJ2-2, the full variable domain is KAGVTQTPRYLIKTRGQQVTLSCSPISGHRSVSWYQQTPGQGLQFLFEYFSETQRNKGNFPGRFSGRQFSNSRSEMNVSTLELGDSALYLCASSLTSTANTGELFFGEGSRLTVL.

The chain joins TRBV3-1 (or the pseudogene TRBV3-2) to TRBJ2-3; D is perhaps TRBD1 or TRBD2 (6 bases each). Germline V gene data show CDR1 as LGHDT and CDR2 as YNNKEL (reference sequence). The CDR3 extends over 13 amino acids. The V end was cut by 6 bases, the J end by 5 bases, with 12 bases between. The CDR3 sequence is CASSGGRKDTQYF. The CDR3 DNA follows: TGTGCCAGCAGTGGGGGGCGCAAAGATACGCAGTATTTT.

V and J are TRBV9 and TRBJ2-5, with 8 bases matching TRBD1. The length of the CDR3 is 14 residues. Per the germline V gene, CDR1 is SGDLS and CDR2 is YYNGEE. J lost 5 bases, V lost 2 bases, and 5 bases had no gene match. The CDR3 is CASSVDRGEETQYF. CDR3 nucleotide sequence: TGTGCCAGCAGCGTTGACAGGGGCGAGGAGACCCAGTACTTC. Full variable domain (missing parts from reference TRBV9 and TRBJ2-5): DSGVTQTPKHLITATGQRVTLRCSPRSGDLSVYWYQQSLDQGLQFLIQYYNGEERAKGNILERFSAQQFPDLHSELNLSSLELGDSALYFCASSVDRGEETQYFGPGTRLLVL.

The rearrangement links TRBV6-6 to TRBJ2-1; 11 positions agree with TRBD2. Germline V gene sequence: CDR1 MNHNY, CDR2 SVGAGI (reference sequence). Trimming removed 5 bases from V and 5 bases from J; junction bases left unmatched: 11. The CDR3 contains 17 residues. The chain's CDR3 is CASSRSGASGGNNEQFF. In nucleotides, the CDR3 is TGTGCCAGCAGTCGATCGGGTGCTAGCGGGGGGAACAATGAGCAGTTCTTC.

The chain couples TRBV6-6 to TRBJ1-1; no firm D call. Trimming pared 2 bases from V and 5 bases from J, leaving 3 bases between. The CDR3 is 11 residues long. The germline V gene encodes CDR1 MNHNY and CDR2 SVGAGI (reference sequence). The CDR3 is CASSYMTEAFF. The DNA of the CDR3 is TGTGCCAGCAGTTACATGACTGAAGCTTTCTTT.

This chain uses TRBV24-1 with TRBJ2-1, with 13 bases fitting TRBD2. This CDR3 contains 20 residues. V lost 2 bases, J lost 0 bases, and 9 bases stayed unmatched. Looked up from germline, CDR1 is KGHDR and CDR2 is SFDVKD. This chain's CDR3 is CATSDSRGTSGESSYNEQFF. DNA of the CDR3: TGTGCCACCAGTGATTCCCGCGGGACTAGCGGGGAGAGCTCCTACAATGAGCAGTTCTTC.

The genes are TRBV27 and TRBJ1-6; 7 bases agree with TRBD1. The V and J ends lost 7 bases and 3 bases, in that order; junction bases with no gene match: 15. CDR3 length: 18 residues. In germline, CDR1 is MNHEY, CDR2 SMNVEV (reference sequence). CDR3 sequence: CASTHLSSGQSYNSPLHF. Written as DNA, the CDR3 is TGTGCCAGCACCCACCTCTCCTCGGGACAGAGCTATAATTCACCCCTCCACTTT.

The rearrangement joins TRBV5-8 to TRBJ2-1, with 8 positions matching TRBD1. The V segment lost 4 bases and the J segment 0 bases; nucleotides outside the gene matches: 9. The germline CDR1 and CDR2 sequences are SGHTS and YDEGEE. This CDR3 is 17 amino acids long. CDR3 bases: TGTGCCAGCAGCCCGTTTACAGGGGGAAGCTCCTACAATGAGCAGTTCTTC. This translates into CASSPFTGGSSYNEQFF.

This chain links TRBV28 with TRBJ1-3; TRBD1 might be the D (5 bases). Trimming stripped 6 bases from V and 3 bases from J, with 12 bases between. The CDR3 is made up of 14 amino acids. The germline gives CDR1 MDHEN, CDR2 SYDVKM. In DNA form, the CDR3 reads TGTGCCAGCAGCCGGACAAACAGTGGAAACACCATATATTTT. It translates to CASSRTNSGNTIYF.

The chain links TRBV3-1 (or the pseudogene TRBV3-2) to TRBJ1-2; D call uncertain. CDR3 length equals 12 residues. Germline V lookup: CDR1 LGHDT, CDR2 YNNKEL (reference sequence). With 3 bases removed from V and 7 bases from J, the gap between germline ends came to 9 bases. Here the CDR3 reads CASSHGLGGYTF. CDR3 bases: TGTGCCAGCAGCCACGGTCTAGGTGGCTACACCTTC.

The chain combines TRBV7-9 with TRBJ1-3, with 8 bases lining up with TRBD1. Germline CDR1 reads SEHNR; CDR2 reads FQNEAQ (reference sequence). This CDR3 contains 16 residues. Trimming cost V 5 bases and J 0 bases; bases outside gene matches: 6. CDR3 nucleotides: TGTGCCAGCAGCCCCCGGACAGGGAGCTCTGGAAACACCATATATTTT. Amino acids: CASSPRTGSSGNTIYF.

The chain has TRBV5-1 and TRBJ1-5; D is possibly TRBD1 (5 bases). This CDR3 has 13 amino acids. Looked up from germline, CDR1 is SGHRS and CDR2 is YFSETQ. The V gene lost 4 bases and the J gene lost 1 base, with 6 bases spanning the gap. Here the CDR3 reads CASSRDSNQPQHF. For the CDR3, the DNA is TGCGCCAGCAGCAGGGACAGCAATCAGCCCCAGCATTTT.

This clone was seen a single time. This rearrangement joins TRBV29-1 to TRBJ2-3; the D is unclear. The CDR3 is made up of 15 amino acids. With 6 bases removed from V and 0 bases from J, the gap between germline ends came to 16 bases. From germline, CDR1 is SQVTM and CDR2 ANQGSEA. The CDR3: CSVNLLGMSTDTQYF. CDR3 in DNA: TGCAGCGTGAACCTATTGGGGATGAGCACAGATACGCAGTATTTT.

This clone was seen once. The V and J genes are TRBV9 and TRBJ2-1; D is possibly TRBD2 (5 bases). This CDR3 is built from 14 residues. Germline CDR1 reads SGDLS; CDR2 reads YYNGEE. Trimming removed 3 bases at V and 4 bases at J, with 11 bases between. The CDR3 loop reads CASSALAHYNEQFF. CDR3 DNA: TGTGCCAGCAGCGCGTTAGCGCATTACAATGAGCAGTTCTTC.

This clone was counted a single time. The genes are TRBV6-6 and TRBJ1-2; D possibly corresponds to TRBD1 (6 bases). The V end lost 10 bases, the J end lost 4 bases, and 13 bases lay between the germline ends. Germline CDR1 reads MNHNY; CDR2 reads SVGAGI (reference sequence). This CDR3 has 12 residues. CDR3 loop: CATAEDSYGYTF. CDR3 nucleotides: TGTGCCACGGCCGAGGACAGCTATGGCTACACCTTC.

This clone was seen just once. V is TRBV4-2 and J is TRBJ2-1; D possibly uses TRBD1 or TRBD2 (5 bases each). The germline V and J ends were trimmed by 0 bases and 4 bases, with 16 bases remaining between them. Germline loops: CDR1 LGHNA, CDR2 YNFKEQ. The CDR3 is made up of 17 amino acids. The CDR3 protein is CASSQDAPGTLYNEQFF. The CDR3, as DNA: TGTGCCAGCAGCCAAGATGCGCCGGGGACCTTGTACAATGAGCAGTTCTTC.

This chain connects TRBV10-3 to TRBJ1-5, with D possibly matching TRBD1 (5 bases). This CDR3 region has 15 residues. Trimming stripped 8 bases from V and 2 bases from J, with 16 bases between. Germline V gives CDR1 ENHRY, CDR2 SYGVKD. CDR3 region: CAILGQGSGNQPQHF. The CDR3 DNA follows: TGTGCCATCCTTGGGCAGGGATCGGGCAATCAGCCCCAGCATTTT.

The CDR3 loop is CASSLSGANTGELFF. The CDR3 bases are TGCGCCAGCAGCTTAAGCGGAGCGAACACCGGGGAGCTGTTTTTT. The rearrangement uses TRBV5-1 and TRBJ2-2; the D gene is possibly TRBD2 (5 bases). Trimming removed 2 bases at V and 0 bases at J, with 8 bases between. The CDR3 consists of 15 residues. Germline V gene data show CDR1 as SGHRS and CDR2 as YFSETQ.

V and J are TRBV12-3 or TRBV12-4 and TRBJ1-2; 8 bases align to TRBD1. J was trimmed by 8 bases and V by 3 bases; bases with no gene match: 5. The CDR3 is made up of 13 amino acids. The CDR3 nucleotides are TGTGCCAGCAGTTTGGACAGGGTCGGAGGCTACACCTTC. Its protein product is CASSLDRVGGYTF.

V and J are TRBV4-1 and TRBJ1-2; the D is unclear. Germline CDR1 MGHRA, CDR2 YSYEKL. V gave up 1 base and J gave up 3 bases, with 9 bases separating them. CDR3 length: 14 amino acids. The CDR3 here is CASSQGIIDYGYTF. For the CDR3, the DNA is TGCGCCAGCAGCCAAGGGATCATTGACTATGGCTACACCTTC.

Here the CDR3 reads CASRRGLGYEQYF. As DNA, the CDR3 is TGTGCCAGCAGGCGAGGGCTAGGCTACGAGCAGTACTTC. The chain combines TRBV2 with TRBJ2-7; tentatively, D is TRBD2 (5 bases). There are 13 residues in the CDR3. The V end was cut by 6 bases, the J end by 3 bases, with 12 bases between. The germline V gene encodes CDR1 SNHLY and CDR2 FYNNEI.